This TCR beta chain was profiled in a study of PD-1 blockade in classical Hodgkin lymphoma. General study points: Patients newly diagnosed and complete responders had comparable baseline diversity. Compared with baseline, CD4+ but not CD8+ TCR diversity had risen significantly by C4D1.

Specified time point: cycle 4 day 1 (C4D1), after about 6 weeks of nivolumab. In every patient, relapse followed autologous stem cell transplantation, while exposure to brentuximab vedotin differed. Magnetic negative selection was used to purify CD8+ T cells from thawed PBMCs. This clone was counted between two and nine times. Its antigen is undetermined. The V gene lost 3 bases and the J gene lost 7 bases, with 12 bases spanning the gap. CDR1 and CDR2 from the germline V gene are SEHNR and FQNEAQ (reference sequence). The CDR3 is 14 amino acids. Generated by immunoSEQ multiplex PCR, the TCRdb table keeps only in-frame clones and is missing some. The sample lists 11,000 or so clones, roughly 85% seen once, with 36% in the top ten.

The chain recombines TRBV7-9 with TRBJ1-4; no firm D call. The origin of this receptor is a human donor with classical Hodgkin lymphoma. The donor label of this sample is uncertain. Sequenced material: CD8+ T cells from blood, taken before the fourth cycle of nivolumab. The CDR3 DNA reads TGTGCCAGCAGCTTGGAGAGGTTAGCTGAAAAACTGTTTTTT. This sequence encodes CASSLERLAEKLFF.